This T cell receptor (beta chain) was recovered during a study of cytomegalovirus exposure and HLA in healthy donors. Overall study findings and caveats: According to a subsequent analysis, TCR clusters from the first cohort were inclined to appear together in the 110 or so validation repertoires.

Trimming stripped 1 base from V and 7 bases from J, with 14 bases between. The length of the CDR3 is 15 residues. The V gene's germline CDR1 is SGHRS and CDR2 YFSETQ. TCRdb keeps only in-frame clones here, not all; method: immunoSEQ multiplex PCR. The repertoire consists of approximately 230,000 clones, with approximately 84% occurring once and the leading ten covering around 11%. Remarks on this clone: The antigen is undetermined.

The donors were members of the validation cohort comprising about 130 subjects, separate from the approximately 700-subject first cohort. The chain links TRBV5-1 to TRBJ2-2; D unclear. Sequenced input: PBMCs. The sequence came from a man aged 18 to 29 in good health and CMV-seropositive. Here the CDR3 DNA reads TGCGCCAGCAGCTTGTTCCTTTGGGTTGACGGGGAGCTGTTTTTT. Residues: CASSLFLWVDGELFF.